This is a list of T cell receptor beta chains from one sample in a study of radiation and T cells in renal cell carcinoma. TCRdb keeps only in-frame clones here, not all; method: immunoSEQ multiplex PCR. This table holds roughly 60,000 clones, around 76% found once. Sequencing was performed on blood, taken from a patient whose treatment included radiotherapy and nephrectomy. The receptors derive from a man aged 55 to 70 with renal cell carcinoma. Both conserved end residues are part of each CDR3. A D gene is named only where the DNA matches it firmly. Not every row has a clone size; where given, it reads once, few, many or a size class.

d_call clone_size j_call v_call cdr3_nt cdr3_aa
- once TRBJ1-5 TRBV18 TGTGCCAGCTCACCACGTGGGGATCAGCCCCAGCATTTT CASSPRGDQPQHF
TRBD1 - TRBJ1-2 TRBV5-1 TGCGCCAGCAGCTGGACAGGGGCCGTGGGCTATGGCTACACCTTC CASSWTGAVGYGYTF
TRBD1 - TRBJ2-3 TRBV19 TGTGCCACTGCCCGGGACAGATCAGATACGCAGTATTTT CATARDRSDTQYF
TRBD2 - TRBJ2-5 TRBV5-1 TGCGCCAGCAGCTTGGGGCTAGCGGGGGCCCAAGAGACCCAGTACTTC CASSLGLAGAQETQYF
TRBD2 - TRBJ2-3 TRBV6-5 TGTGCCAGCATGGGGGGGGTCACAGATACGCAGTATTTT CASMGGVTDTQYF
TRBD2 - TRBJ2-3 TRBV7-2 TGTGCCAGCAGCTTAACAGCGGGGACAGATACGCAGTATTTT CASSLTAGTDTQYF
- - TRBJ1-2 TRBV6-1 TGTGCCAGCGGAAAGATGGGGGACTATGGCTACACCTTC CASGKMGDYGYTF
- - TRBJ1-4 TRBV5-5 TGTGCCAGCAGCCCAGTAGAAAACGTTAATGAAAAACTGTTTTTT CASSPVENVNEKLFF
TRBD2 - TRBJ2-3 TRBV7-9 TGTGCCAGCAGCCCCGGGACTAGCGGATTCACAGATACGCAGTATTTT CASSPGTSGFTDTQYF
TRBD1 - TRBJ1-2 TRBV27 TGTGCCAGCATGGCAGGGGGCGCGCACTATGGCTACACCTTC CASMAGGAHYGYTF
TRBD2 - TRBJ2-3 TRBV30 TGTGCCTGGAGAACCCTAGCGGGGAGGAGGACAGATACGCAGTATTTT CAWRTLAGRRTDTQYF
- - TRBJ2-5 TRBV19 TGTGCCAGTAGTATGCGCGAGGCAGGAAAAGAGACCCAGTACTTC CASSMREAGKETQYF
- - TRBJ2-7 TRBV27 TGTGCCAGCAGTTTGTGGGGGGGCGTCAACGAGCAGTACTTC CASSLWGGVNEQYF
- - TRBJ1-2 TRBV4-2 TGTGCCAGCAGCCAAGATTCGGCAGGATATGGCTACACCTTC CASSQDSAGYGYTF
TRBD1 - TRBJ1-2 TRBV11-2 TGTGCCAGCAGCTCGGGGACAGATTACACCTTC CASSSGTDYTF
- - TRBJ1-2 TRBV11-2 TGTGCCAGCAGCCCGAACAATCCCGGGGCTGGCTACACCTTC CASSPNNPGAGYTF
TRBD2 - TRBJ2-1 TRBV30 TGTGCCTGGAGTTCTAAGGCGGGGGGGCCGGATGAGCAGTTCTTC CAWSSKAGGPDEQFF
- few TRBJ1-2 TRBV20-1 TGCAGTGCTCCGAAAGACTATGGCTACACCTTC CSAPKDYGYTF
- - TRBJ2-7 TRBV10-1 TGCGCCAGCAGCTTTGACAGCTCCCTTGATGGGTACGAGCAGTACTTC CASSFDSSLDGYEQYF
- few TRBJ1-1 TRBV5-6 TGTGCCAGCAGCTTGGGGAGGGCCACGATGGGTAACACTGAAGCTTTCTTT CASSLGRATMGNTEAFF
- - TRBJ2-5 TRBV7-2 TGTGCCAGCAGCTTAGCCCGGATGAGCAGGGGGGGAGAAGAGACCCAGTACTTC CASSLARMSRGGEETQYF
- - TRBJ1-1 TRBV5-1 TGCGCCAGCAGCTCCACACAGATAATGAACACTGAAGCTTTCTTT CASSSTQIMNTEAFF
- - TRBJ2-5 TRBV30 TGTGCCTGGAGTGAGGTGGGAGAGACCCAGTACTTC CAWSEVGETQYF
- - TRBJ1-2 TRBV2 TGTGCCAGCAGACAGGGTTGGGGCTACACCTTC CASRQGWGYTF
- - TRBJ1-2 TRBV19 TGTGCCAGTAGTACCAGTTTTCATGGCTACACCTTC CASSTSFHGYTF
- - TRBJ1-3 TRBV5-1 TGCGCCAGCAGCTTGGGAGACACCATATATTTT CASSLGDTIYF